The 2 T cell receptor beta chains given below trace back to one sample, sequenced in a study of human T cells and chemical hapten exposure. TCRdb analysed the RACE reads with MiXCR anew, one entry per CDR3 protein. Of under 200,000 distinct CDR3 sequences in the sample, about 14% were seen once. Time point of the sample: patch test 1, 2 weeks after DPC sensitization. Described treatment: therapeutic diphenylcyclopropenone sensitization with weekly scalp DPC. The material sequenced was whole blood, taken in connection with sensitization to the hapten diphenylcyclopropenone (DPC). The source is a woman in her twenties or thirties with alopecia areata. Some clones in this sample may be carry-over from other donors' samples.

This clonotype was seen a handful of times. The V gene is TRBV20-1, the J gene TRBJ1-4; 7 bases align to TRBD1. The CDR3 sequence is 16 residues long. Germline V gene lookup returns CDR1 DFQATT and CDR2 SNEGSKA (reference sequence). V gave up 0 bases and J gave up 7 bases; unmatched junction bases: 11. DNA for the CDR3: TGCAGTGCTAGAGATGCGGTAGGGGGCGCAGGTGAAAAACTGTTTTTT. It translates to CSARDAVGGAGEKLFF.

The V call is TRBV5-1, the J call TRBJ2-1, with 12 positions matching TRBD2. The CDR3 is 14 residues long. Unmatched junction bases numbered 5, after V lost 6 bases and J lost 7 bases. In germline, CDR1 is SGHRS, CDR2 YFSETQ. In nucleotides, the CDR3 is TGCGCCAGCACCGGACTAGCGGGATTAAATGAGCAGTTCTTC. This translates into CASTGLAGLNEQFF.